One sample yielded the 27 T cell receptor beta chains listed below, sequenced in a study of shared clonotypes between healthy human individuals. Sequenced by immunoSEQ multiplex PCR; TCRdb stores in-frame clones only, minus some. The repertoire has about 1.1 million clones, about 80% of them found once; the top ten carry under 0.6%. Sequencing used memory CD4+ T cells from PBMCs. Subset of the sample: CD45RA-negative fraction. Receptor source: a man aged 18 to 30 in good health. Some clones in this sample may be carry-over from other donors' samples.

This chain joins TRBV18 and TRBJ2-3, with 7 nucleotides matching TRBD2. J lost 6 bases, V lost 6 bases, and 3 bases had no gene match. Germline V gene lookup returns CDR1 KGHSH and CDR2 LQKENI. The CDR3 totals 12 residues. CDR3 residues: CASSTSSDTQYF. CDR3 nucleotides: TGTGCCAGCTCGACTAGCTCTGATACGCAGTATTTT.

About this clone: Other DNA sequences in this specimen translate into the identical CDR3. The chain joins TRBV18 to TRBJ2-7, with 11 bases matching TRBD2. The CDR3 has 15 residues. Unmatched junction bases numbered 4, after V lost 3 bases and J lost 3 bases. Germline CDR1 reads KGHSH; CDR2 reads LQKENI. The CDR3 protein is CASSPPGLAGYEQYF. The CDR3 nucleotides read TGTGCCAGCTCACCTCCCGGACTAGCGGGCTACGAGCAGTACTTC.

The chain joins TRBV6-5 to TRBJ2-3, with D hard to call. The CDR3 is 15 amino acids. V was clipped by 0 bases and J by 0 bases, with 7 bases between them. The germline CDR1 and CDR2 sequences are MNHEY and SVGAGI. The CDR3 nucleotides are TGTGCCAGCAGTTACTCGTCCCAAAGCACAGATACGCAGTATTTT. This codes for CASSYSSQSTDTQYF.

The chain recombines TRBV5-1 with TRBJ2-1; 13 nucleotides align to TRBD2. CDR3 length: 15 residues. Unmatched junction bases numbered 4, after V lost 4 bases and J lost 6 bases. Germline lookup yields CDR1 SGHRS and CDR2 YFSETQ. CDR3 region: CASSQLAGGGNEQFF. Written as DNA, the CDR3 is TGCGCCAGCAGCCAACTAGCGGGAGGGGGCAATGAGCAGTTCTTC.

This chain joins TRBV7-3 and TRBJ2-6; 8 bases are shared with TRBD1. V dropped 1 base and J dropped 0; count of bases not matched to a gene: 8. CDR3 size: 19 residues. Germline loops: CDR1 SGHTA, CDR2 FQGTGA. Here the CDR3 reads CASSLKGGTGPSGANVLTF. The CDR3 nucleotides are TGTGCCAGCAGCTTAAAAGGGGGGACAGGACCCTCTGGGGCCAACGTCCTGACTTTC.

This chain uses TRBV4-2 with TRBJ2-7; TRBD2 agrees at 13 bases. Germline V gene data show CDR1 as LGHNA and CDR2 as YNFKEQ. The J segment lost 2 bases and the V segment lost 1 base, leaving 2 bases of the junction unmatched. This CDR3 has 16 amino acids. The DNA for the CDR3 is TGTGCCAGCAGCCAAGGGACTAGCGGGAGCGCCTACGAGCAGTACTTC. Amino acids: CASSQGTSGSAYEQYF.

The genes are TRBV6-6 and TRBJ2-7; 7 bases are a match to TRBD2. J was trimmed by 3 bases and V by 5 bases; bases with no gene match: 7. The germline V gene encodes CDR1 MNHNY and CDR2 SVGAGI (reference sequence). The length of the CDR3 is 14 residues. The chain's CDR3 is CASSRISSGYEQYF. As DNA, the CDR3 is TGTGCCAGCAGTCGCATCTCTAGCGGCTACGAGCAGTACTTC.

This clone was recorded once. This sequence joins TRBV28 and TRBJ1-2, with 12 nucleotides matching TRBD1. This CDR3 spans 17 amino acids. Germline CDR1 reads MDHEN; CDR2 reads SYDVKM. V lost 5 bases to trimming and J lost 2 bases; unmatched junction nucleotides: 9. The CDR3: CASSSHGGTGGNYGYTF. CDR3 sequence (DNA): TGTGCCAGCAGTAGCCACGGCGGGACAGGGGGCAACTATGGCTACACCTTC.

This clone has a handful of counts. The chain links TRBV19 to TRBJ1-4, with a weak D call TRBD1 (6 bases). V lost 6 bases and J lost 8, with 19 bases in between. Germline CDR1 LNHDA, CDR2 SQIVND (reference sequence). This CDR3 is 15 amino acids long. The CDR3 spells CASSPLRDTGEKLFF. For the CDR3, the DNA is TGTGCCAGTAGCCCTCTCCGGGACACGGGGGAAAAACTGTTTTTT.

The chain links TRBV28 to TRBJ1-2; 9 bases fit TRBD1. The CDR3 length is 16 residues. V was clipped by 6 bases and J by 7 bases; unmatched bases: 15. The germline V gene has CDR1 MDHEN and CDR2 SYDVKM. CDR3: CASRRQGVGYYGGYTF. DNA for the CDR3: TGTGCCAGCAGGCGACAGGGGGTGGGATATTACGGTGGCTACACCTTC.

This clone was picked up one time. The chain has TRBV2 and TRBJ1-2, with TRBD1 matching over 7 bases. The CDR3 runs 13 residues. The V gene's germline CDR1 is SNHLY and CDR2 FYNNEI. V lost 7 bases to trimming and J lost 6 bases; unmatched junction nucleotides: 8. The CDR3 loop is CASILGQSNGYTF. In nucleotides, the CDR3 is TGTGCCAGCATCCTGGGACAGTCAAATGGCTACACCTTC.

Note on this clone: Distinct nucleotide sequences in the sample also encode this CDR3. The J gene is TRBJ2-1, the V gene TRBV19; no firm D call. The germline CDR1 and CDR2 sequences are LNHDA and SQIVND (reference sequence). The CDR3 is 13 amino acids. The V end lost 7 bases, the J end lost 4 bases, and 11 bases lay between the germline ends. The CDR3 loop is CASKDNSYNEQFF. The DNA for the CDR3 is TGTGCCAGTAAAGATAACAGTTACAATGAGCAGTTCTTC.

This sequence joins TRBV28 and TRBJ2-1; 11 bases line up with TRBD2. The CDR3 totals 17 residues. Germline V lookup: CDR1 MDHEN, CDR2 SYDVKM. Germline trimming cut 5 bases from V and 5 bases from J; bases unmatched to any gene: 11. The CDR3 region is CASSQRLTSGTHNEQFF. The CDR3 DNA sequence: TGTGCCAGCAGTCAACGTTTGACTAGCGGGACACACAATGAGCAGTTCTTC.

This chain uses TRBV5-1 with TRBJ1-4; D possibly corresponds to TRBD1 (6 bases). The germline V gene has CDR1 SGHRS and CDR2 YFSETQ. The CDR3 spans 14 residues. Trimming cost V 0 bases and J 13 bases, with 16 bases left between them. The CDR3 coding sequence is TGCGCCAGCAGCTTGGGCGGCAGGGGAAAGGGACTGTTTTTT. It yields the protein CASSLGGRGKGLFF.

J is TRBJ2-1 and V is TRBV7-2, with 11 positions matching TRBD2. The germline V gene encodes CDR1 SGHTA and CDR2 FQGNSA. The junction had 3 bases not matched to a gene; V was cut back by 5 bases and J by 3 bases. The CDR3 totals 15 residues. CDR3 residues: CASSLGLADYNEQFF. The CDR3 bases are TGTGCCAGCAGCCTGGGACTAGCGGACTACAATGAGCAGTTCTTC.

Worth noting for this clone: This may come from a read error, since a much larger clone is one base off. This rearrangement joins TRBV6-1 to TRBJ2-2, with TRBD1 identical over 8 bases. V lost 6 bases, J lost 6 bases, and 3 bases stayed unmatched. Germline-derived CDR1 and CDR2 are MNHNS and SASEGT. The CDR3 totals 13 residues. CDR3 nucleotide sequence: TGTGCCAGCAGAGTGACAGGGGCCGGGGAGCTGTTTTTT. It translates to CASRVTGAGELFF.

This sequence joins TRBV5-1 and TRBJ2-2; D could derive from TRBD1 or TRBD2 (6 bases each). Trimming took 1 base from V and 6 from J, leaving 13 bases between them. The CDR3 covers 15 residues. Germline lookup yields CDR1 SGHRS and CDR2 YFSETQ. The CDR3 DNA sequence: TGCGCCAGCAGCTTGATCCTGGGGGGCTCCGGGGAGCTGTTTTTT. Translating gives CASSLILGGSGELFF.

The chain combines TRBV30 with TRBJ1-5, with 9 bases that match TRBD1. J lost 0 bases, V lost 0 bases, and 12 bases had no gene match. CDR1 is GTSNPN and CDR2 is SVGIG in the germline V gene (reference sequence). The CDR3 loop spans 19 amino acids. CDR3 in amino acids: CAWSVRRGQGMHSNQPQHF. The CDR3 nucleotides are TGTGCCTGGAGTGTAAGAAGGGGACAGGGAATGCATAGCAATCAGCCCCAGCATTTT.

As DNA, the CDR3 is TGTGCAGCCCTTTCGGGTTCAGGGGGTGAGCAGTTCTTC. Amino acids: CAALSGSGGEQFF. The chain joins TRBV27 to TRBJ2-1, with 7 bases aligning to TRBD1. Per germline, CDR1 MNHEY and CDR2 SMNVEV (reference sequence). The CDR3 runs 13 residues.

This rearrangement joins TRBV28 to TRBJ1-3; no reliable D call. V was trimmed by 3 bases and J by 2 bases, leaving 11 bases between them. Germline CDR1 MDHEN, CDR2 SYDVKM. The CDR3 spans 15 residues. The CDR3 sequence is CASSLVGDAGNTIYF. The CDR3 DNA sequence: TGTGCCAGCAGTTTGGTAGGAGACGCTGGAAACACCATATATTTT.

J is TRBJ2-2 and V is TRBV19; D might be TRBD1 (5 bases). CDR1 is LNHDA, CDR2 SQIVND, per germline (reference sequence). Trimming took off 7 bases at V and 2 bases at J, with 8 bases between the two ends. The CDR3 is made up of 13 amino acids. In DNA form, the CDR3 reads TGTGCCAGTACAGGGCTTAACACCGGGGAGCTGTTTTTT. Protein: CASTGLNTGELFF.

This clone was observed a single time. This chain connects TRBV4-2 to TRBJ1-4; 7 bases line up with TRBD1. CDR1 is LGHNA and CDR2 is YNFKEQ in the germline V gene. J was trimmed by 3 bases and V by 1 base; bases with no gene match: 17. The CDR3 extends over 20 amino acids. CDR3 protein: CASSQVGGRGFGGSNEKLFF. CDR3 bases: TGTGCCAGCAGCCAAGTAGGAGGCAGGGGGTTCGGTGGGTCTAATGAAAAACTGTTTTTT.

In this sample, this clone turned up a few times. Other DNA sequences in the same sample also yield this CDR3. This chain connects TRBV28 to TRBJ1-4; D is unclear. Trimming took 3 bases from V and 8 from J, leaving 13 bases between them. This CDR3 comprises 14 residues. The germline gives CDR1 MDHEN, CDR2 SYDVKM. The CDR3, as DNA: TGTGCCAGCAGTTTTTCGAGAGGAGGGGAAAAACTGTTTTTT. Translation gives CASSFSRGGEKLFF.

Details on this clone: Other DNA sequences from this sample encode an identical CDR3 as well. The chain couples TRBV6-1 to TRBJ2-1, with D hard to call. Germline V CDR1 and CDR2: MNHNS, SASEGT. Trimming shortened V by 0 bases and J by 7 bases, and 7 bases separated the two germline ends. The CDR3 has 13 amino acids. The CDR3 sequence is CASSEASFNEQFF. CDR3 DNA: TGTGCCAGCAGTGAAGCTAGTTTTAATGAGCAGTTCTTC.

The chain uses TRBV10-3 and TRBJ2-2; 8 nucleotides align to TRBD1. The CDR3 has 15 residues. The V gene's germline CDR1 is ENHRY and CDR2 SYGVKD. Unmatched junction bases numbered 6, after V lost 5 bases and J lost 4 bases. The CDR3 DNA reads TGTGCCATCAGTCGCGGGACAGGAAGCACCGGGGAGCTGTTTTTT. Its protein product is CAISRGTGSTGELFF.

The chain is built from TRBV23-1 and TRBJ2-7; no firm D call. TRBV23-1 is an ORF for which the function is uncertain. V lost 3 bases and J lost 0, with 15 bases in between. The CDR3 loop spans 16 amino acids. The CDR3 DNA follows: TGCGCCAGCAGTCAGGGGTGGAGTTATTTCTCCTACGAGCAGTACTTC. Translated: CASSQGWSYFSYEQYF.

The chain is built from TRBV5-8 and TRBJ1-1, with TRBD1 as a possible D gene (6 bases). The ends were cut back, 3 bases at V and 6 bases at J, with 18 bases in the middle. CDR3 length: 15 residues. The germline CDR1 and CDR2 sequences are SGHTS and YDEGEE. The CDR3 here is CASSSRQAGNPEAFF. CDR3 nucleotides: TGTGCCAGCAGCTCCAGACAGGCAGGCAACCCTGAAGCTTTCTTT.